This T cell receptor beta chain was captured in a study of beta chain features in type 1 diabetes. Study-wide context: All samples combined gave 90 million to 130 million sorted cells for examination. Findings and caveats of the study: In every one of the four CD4+ subsets, TCRB CDR3s were moderately but significantly shorter in Type 1 diabetes patients. PCR might preferentially amplify shorter templates, equally in patients and controls.

A single heparinised blood sample, averaging around 0.11 L, was obtained per donor. Expressed TCRB transcripts were sequenced after all isolated RNA was converted to cDNA. Repertoires were generated with immunoSEQ multiplex PCR, while TCRdb's copy carries only in-frame clones and drops some. The sample has about 160,000 clones, roughly 63% seen once; the top ten hold around 0.096%. This clone occurred a few times. Its specificity is not known. The origin of this receptor is a man aged 30-40 years with type 1 diabetes. Sequenced input: naive CD4+ T cells from blood.

In nucleotides, the CDR3 is TGCAGTGCTGCTCTGAATGGCTACACCTTC. It specifies CSAALNGYTF. The chain employs TRBV20-1 and TRBJ1-2; D uncertain. V lost 5 bases and J lost 6, with 7 bases in between. The length of the CDR3 is 10 residues. CDR1 is DFQATT, CDR2 SNEGSKA, per germline (reference sequence).